This T cell receptor beta chain was sequenced in a study of cytotoxic CD8 clonotypes in ibrutinib-treated CLL. The wider study: The patients, about a dozen relapsed/refractory and fewer than 16 treatment-naive, included around 17 who were IGHV unmutated.

Concerning this clone: Its specificity is not known.

Overall study findings and caveats: Clonality went up at ibrutinib response and then declined back toward baseline at progression.

Germline values: CDR1 SEHNR, CDR2 FQNEAQ (reference sequence). This CDR3 has 15 amino acids. V shed 2 bases and J shed 0 bases, with 8 bases lying between them. The source of roughly 2 micrograms of genomic DNA for TCR beta libraries was cryopreserved PBMCs. The protocol was immunoSEQ multiplex PCR, while the TCRdb copy is restricted to in-frame clones and leaves out a portion. The sample yields around 330,000 clones, around 66% seen once. The chain is built from TRBV7-9 and TRBJ1-3; D is possibly TRBD1 (5 bases). The TCR comes from a human donor with chronic lymphocytic leukemia. The input for sequencing was PBMCs, taken after 36 months of ibrutinib treatment. DNA of the CDR3: TGTGCCAGCAGCTTAACAGGCACCTCTGGAAACACCATATATTTT. It specifies CASSLTGTSGNTIYF.